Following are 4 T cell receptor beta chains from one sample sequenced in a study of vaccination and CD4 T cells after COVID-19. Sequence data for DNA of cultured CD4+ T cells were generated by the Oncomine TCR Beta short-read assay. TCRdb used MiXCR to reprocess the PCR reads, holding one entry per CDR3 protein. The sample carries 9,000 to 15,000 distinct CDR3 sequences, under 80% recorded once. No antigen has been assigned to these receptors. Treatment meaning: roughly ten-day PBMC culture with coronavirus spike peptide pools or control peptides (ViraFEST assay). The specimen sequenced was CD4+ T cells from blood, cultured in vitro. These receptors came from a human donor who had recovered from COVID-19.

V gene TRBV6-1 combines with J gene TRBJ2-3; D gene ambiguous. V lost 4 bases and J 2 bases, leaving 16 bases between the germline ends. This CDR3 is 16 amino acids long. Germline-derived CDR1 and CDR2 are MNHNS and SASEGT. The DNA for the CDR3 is TGTGCCAGCAGTGCCATACCCCTCTCTGACACAGATACGCAGTATTTT. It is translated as CASSAIPLSDTDTQYF.

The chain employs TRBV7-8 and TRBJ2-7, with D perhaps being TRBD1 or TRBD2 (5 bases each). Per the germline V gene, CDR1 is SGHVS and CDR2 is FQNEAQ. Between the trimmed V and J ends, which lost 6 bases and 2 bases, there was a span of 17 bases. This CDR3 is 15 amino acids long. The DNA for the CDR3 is TGTGCCAGCAGTCAAATCCGGGACCCTCCCTACGAGCAGTACTTC. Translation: CASSQIRDPPYEQYF.

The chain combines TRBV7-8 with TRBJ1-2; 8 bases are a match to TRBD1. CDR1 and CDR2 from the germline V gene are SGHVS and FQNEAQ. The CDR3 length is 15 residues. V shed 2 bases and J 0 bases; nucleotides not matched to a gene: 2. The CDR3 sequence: CASSLLGQANYGYTF. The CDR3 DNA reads TGTGCCAGCAGCTTACTGGGACAGGCTAACTATGGCTACACCTTC.

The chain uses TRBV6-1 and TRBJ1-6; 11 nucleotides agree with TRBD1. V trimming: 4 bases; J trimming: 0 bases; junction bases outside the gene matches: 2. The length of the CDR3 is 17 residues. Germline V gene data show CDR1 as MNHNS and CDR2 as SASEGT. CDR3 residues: CASSGGQGGSYNSPLHF. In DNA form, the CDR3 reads TGTGCCAGCAGTGGGGGACAGGGGGGCTCCTATAATTCACCCCTCCACTTT.